This T cell receptor beta chain derives from a study of T cell responses to AZD1222 COVID-19 vaccine. The data were produced by immunoSEQ multiplex PCR, yet TCRdb's version contains in-frame clones alone and is incomplete. The table lists about 150,000 clones, roughly 92% of them singletons, with approximately 2.3% in the top ten. Per the germline V gene, CDR1 is MGHRA and CDR2 is YSYEKL. The CDR3 totals 16 residues. The V end lost 4 bases, the J end lost 4 bases, and 19 bases lay between the germline ends. This receptor was obtained from an adult in good health. The chain couples TRBV4-1 to TRBJ1-2; D is undetermined. Here the sequenced sample was peripheral blood, taken on day 0 of AZD1222 vaccination. The CDR3 region is CASSLHTDAKFYGYTF. CDR3 DNA sequence: TGCGCCAGCAGCCTGCATACCGATGCGAAATTCTATGGCTACACCTTC.